The 26 T cell receptor beta chains below were found in one sample sequenced in a study of blood T cell repertoires in COVID-19. The assay was immunoSEQ multiplex PCR, and TCRdb's table has in-frame clones only and misses some. The sample lists about 33,000 clones; approximately 72% were seen once. What was sequenced was peripheral blood. These receptors all come from a man older than 75 with acute or convalescent COVID-19.

The genes are TRBV5-1 and TRBJ1-1; D uncertain. From germline, CDR1 is SGHRS and CDR2 YFSETQ. This CDR3 is 15 amino acids long. Trimming left V 0 bases short and J 1 base short, with 10 bases between. This CDR3 reads CASSLVAAENTEAFF. Written as DNA, the CDR3 is TGCGCCAGCAGCTTGGTTGCGGCAGAGAACACTGAAGCTTTCTTT.

The chain is built from TRBV2 and TRBJ1-2; 7 bases match TRBD1. V lost 7 bases, J lost 5 bases, and 10 bases stayed unmatched. This CDR3 contains 14 residues. Per the germline V gene, CDR1 is SNHLY and CDR2 is FYNNEI. The CDR3 region is CASTRQGPIYGYTF. The CDR3 nucleotides are TGTGCCAGCACTCGACAGGGACCAATTTATGGCTACACCTTC.

This rearrangement joins TRBV3-1 (or the pseudogene TRBV3-2) to TRBJ2-1; no reliable D call. V lost 0 bases to trimming and J lost 7 bases, with 13 bases between them. The CDR3 is 15 amino acids. Germline-derived CDR1 and CDR2 are LGHDT and YNNKEL (reference sequence). The CDR3 loop is CASSQDGWRLNEQFF. CDR3 in DNA: TGTGCCAGCAGCCAAGATGGCTGGCGGCTAAATGAGCAGTTCTTC.

The chain has TRBV5-4 and TRBJ1-4; 9 bases line up with TRBD1. CDR3 length: 14 amino acids. The germline V gene has CDR1 SGHNT and CDR2 YYREEE (reference sequence). The trim removed 2 bases at V and 8 bases at J, leaving 4 bases unmatched. CDR3 region: CASSLQGAGEKLFF. For the CDR3, the DNA is TGTGCCAGCAGCTTACAGGGGGCAGGAGAAAAACTGTTTTTT.

The V gene is TRBV18, the J gene TRBJ2-5; a possible D gene is TRBD1 (6 bases). The CDR3 sequence is 14 residues long. Per the germline V gene, CDR1 is KGHSH and CDR2 is LQKENI. Between the trimmed V and J ends, which lost 2 bases and 4 bases, there was a span of 11 bases. The DNA for the CDR3 is TGTGCCAGCTCACCAAAAGGGGGTGGAGAGACCCAGTACTTC. As protein: CASSPKGGGETQYF.

V and J are TRBV11-2 and TRBJ1-6; a possible D gene is TRBD1 (6 bases). This CDR3 region has 15 residues. Germline V gives CDR1 SGHAT, CDR2 FQNNGV. Trimming pared 2 bases from V and 7 bases from J, leaving 12 bases between. The CDR3 sequence: CASSLMGTPNSPLHF. For the CDR3, the DNA is TGTGCCAGCAGCTTAATGGGGACACCAAATTCACCCCTCCACTTT.

This chain uses TRBV4-1 with TRBJ2-7; TRBD1 matches 7 bases. V shed 4 bases, J shed 3 bases, and the junction held 9 bases outside the gene matches. Germline CDR1 and CDR2: MGHRA and YSYEKL. This CDR3 contains 15 residues. The CDR3 nucleotides read TGCGCCAGCAGCCCAGCTGGGACAGTGAACTACGAGCAGTACTTC. Its translation is CASSPAGTVNYEQYF.

The chain joins TRBV6-5 to TRBJ1-5; TRBD1 matches at 9 bases. V gave up 6 bases and J gave up 4 bases; unmatched junction bases: 7. Per germline, CDR1 MNHEY and CDR2 SVGAGI. The CDR3 totals 15 residues. CDR3 in DNA: TGTGCCAGCAGCCGGACAGGGGCCGGGAATCAGCCCCAGCATTTT. Translating it yields CASSRTGAGNQPQHF.

V gene TRBV7-9 combines with J gene TRBJ2-1, with TRBD1 as a possible D gene (5 bases). Trimming took 8 bases from V and 5 from J, leaving 10 bases between them. From germline, CDR1 is SEHNR and CDR2 FQNEAQ (reference sequence). The CDR3 loop spans 12 amino acids. The chain's CDR3 is CASVGRDNEQFF. Written as DNA, the CDR3 is TGTGCCAGCGTCGGCAGGGACAATGAGCAGTTCTTC. The full variable domain, completed using reference TRBV7-9 and TRBJ2-1, is DTGVSQNPRHKITKRGQNVTFRCDPISEHNRLYWYRQTLGQGPEFLTYFQNEAQLEKSRLLSDRFSAERPKGSFSTLEIQRTEQGDSAMYLCASVGRDNEQFFGPGTRLTVL.

The chain joins TRBV2 to TRBJ1-2; perhaps TRBD1 as D (6 bases). Germline CDR1 SNHLY, CDR2 FYNNEI. CDR3 size: 13 residues. The V gene lost 4 bases and the J gene lost 7 bases, with 13 bases spanning the gap. The chain's CDR3 is CASSAQGYGGYTF. For the CDR3, the DNA is TGTGCCAGCAGTGCACAGGGATACGGTGGCTACACCTTC.

This clone was detected a few times. V gene TRBV27 combines with J gene TRBJ2-3; D is perhaps TRBD1 (6 bases). Germline V gives CDR1 MNHEY, CDR2 SMNVEV (reference sequence). The CDR3 is 13 residues long. The V gene lost 0 bases and the J gene lost 9 bases, with 10 bases spanning the gap. CDR3 residues: CASSLSDRNTQYF. In DNA, the CDR3 is TGTGCCAGCAGTTTATCCGACAGGAACACGCAGTATTTT.

This clone was seen a few times. The chain recombines TRBV5-1 with TRBJ1-2, with D tentatively TRBD1 (6 bases). V was pared by 4 bases and J by 1 base, with 14 bases between. Germline V gene lookup returns CDR1 SGHRS and CDR2 YFSETQ. This CDR3 is built from 15 residues. CDR3 region: CASSRGRGSNYGYTF. In DNA form, the CDR3 reads TGCGCCAGCAGCAGGGGAAGGGGGAGTAACTATGGCTACACCTTC.

The gene calls are TRBV11-1 and TRBJ2-7, with D possibly being TRBD1 (5 bases). Trimming took off 6 bases at V and 0 bases at J, with 6 bases between the two ends. Per the germline V gene, CDR1 is SGHAT and CDR2 is FQDESV (reference sequence). The CDR3 loop spans 12 amino acids. The DNA for the CDR3 is TGTGCCAGCAGGGACACCTCCTACGAGCAGTACTTC. Amino acid sequence: CASRDTSYEQYF.

The rearrangement links TRBV5-5 to TRBJ1-4; 7 positions match TRBD1. The CDR3 spans 16 residues. In germline, CDR1 is SGHKS, CDR2 YYEKEE (reference sequence). Trimming cost V 0 bases and J 4 bases; bases outside gene matches: 6. CDR3 amino acids: CASSLGRGTVNEKLFF. CDR3 DNA sequence: TGTGCCAGCAGCTTGGGGAGAGGGACAGTTAATGAAAAACTGTTTTTT. Supplemented by reference TRBV5-5 and TRBJ1-4, the full variable domain reads DAGVTQSPTHLIKTRGQQVTLRCSPISGHKSVSWYQQVLGQGPQFIFQYYEKEERGRGNFPDRFSARQFPNYSSELNVNALLLGDSALYLCASSLGRGTVNEKLFFGSGTQLSVL.

This chain connects TRBV18 to TRBJ1-6; 9 positions agree with TRBD1. V lost 4 bases, J lost 7 bases, and 8 bases stayed unmatched. Germline lookup yields CDR1 KGHSH and CDR2 LQKENI. This CDR3 has 16 residues. The CDR3 sequence: CASSRSGDRDNSPLHF. CDR3 coding DNA: TGTGCCAGCTCACGAAGCGGGGACAGGGACAATTCACCCCTCCACTTT.

This clone turned up a few times. The CDR3 nucleotides read TGTGCCAGTAGTGGACAAGGGGGATTCTCCTACGAGCAGTACTTC. It specifies CASSGQGGFSYEQYF. The chain couples TRBV19 to TRBJ2-7, with TRBD1 as a possible D gene (6 bases). The CDR3 spans 15 residues. V was trimmed by 5 bases and J by 0 bases, leaving 14 bases between them. Germline CDR1 and CDR2: LNHDA and SQIVND (reference sequence).

V is TRBV7-2 and J is TRBJ2-1; tentatively, D is TRBD1 (6 bases). There are 16 residues in the CDR3. Germline V lookup: CDR1 SGHTA, CDR2 FQGNSA. The germline V and J ends were trimmed by 3 bases and 4 bases, with 16 bases remaining between them. CDR3 nucleotide sequence: TGTGCCAGCAGCTTCCAGGTGGGGGCCGGATACAATGAGCAGTTCTTC. Protein sequence: CASSFQVGAGYNEQFF.

The chain combines TRBV6-4 with TRBJ2-3, with 11 bases fitting TRBD2. CDR3 length: 16 residues. Unmatched junction bases numbered 4, after V lost 0 bases and J lost 5 bases. The V gene's germline CDR1 is MRHNA and CDR2 SNTAGT. The CDR3 region has the DNA TGTGCCAGCAGTGACTCGGTAGCGGGGGGGCAAGATACGCAGTATTTT. Its translation is CASSDSVAGGQDTQYF.

This clone was counted once. V and J are TRBV4-3 and TRBJ2-3; D possibly corresponds to TRBD1 (8 bases). V lost 0 bases and J lost 6, with 10 bases in between. Germline lookup yields CDR1 LGHNA and CDR2 YSLEER. The CDR3 sequence is 14 residues long. The CDR3 reads CASSQEQGGDTQYF. CDR3 DNA: TGCGCCAGCAGCCAAGAACAGGGGGGGGATACGCAGTATTTT.

The chain joins TRBV11-3 to TRBJ2-3, with D perhaps TRBD2 (6 bases). The CDR3 extends over 15 amino acids. Germline CDR1 SGHNT, CDR2 YENEEA. V was clipped by 1 base and J by 2 bases, with 10 bases between them. CDR3: CASSLGGTFTDTQYF. DNA for the CDR3: TGTGCCAGCAGCTTAGGAGGGACTTTCACAGATACGCAGTATTTT.

The gene calls are TRBV19 and TRBJ2-2; perhaps TRBD2 as D (5 bases). V was clipped by 5 bases and J by 0 bases, with 7 bases between them. This CDR3 is built from 14 residues. In germline, CDR1 is LNHDA, CDR2 SQIVND (reference sequence). The CDR3 region has the DNA TGTGCCAGTAGTGAGGGCGCGAACACCGGGGAGCTGTTTTTT. Its translation is CASSEGANTGELFF.

V and J are TRBV7-2 and TRBJ2-5; TRBD2 agrees at 9 bases. Per the germline V gene, CDR1 is SGHTA and CDR2 is FQGNSA. V dropped 1 base and J dropped 5; count of bases not matched to a gene: 5. There are 15 residues in the CDR3. This chain's CDR3 is CASSLVGTSSETQYF. CDR3 sequence (DNA): TGTGCCAGCAGCTTAGTCGGGACTAGCAGCGAGACCCAGTACTTC.

The rearrangement links TRBV5-6 to TRBJ1-5; 7 nucleotides line up with TRBD1. Losses at the gene ends were 2 bases for V and 5 bases for J; bases not matched to a gene: 7. The CDR3 is made up of 15 amino acids. In germline, CDR1 is SGHDT, CDR2 YYEEEE. The CDR3 loop reads CASSFSTGSYQPQHF. In nucleotides, the CDR3 is TGTGCCAGCAGCTTTTCGACAGGGTCATATCAGCCCCAGCATTTT.

In this sample, this clone turned up a few times. The rearrangement uses TRBV27 and TRBJ1-5; 9 bases line up with TRBD1. V shed 6 bases, J shed 2 bases, and the junction held 2 bases outside the gene matches. Germline CDR1 MNHEY, CDR2 SMNVEV (reference sequence). This CDR3 region has 14 residues. Written as DNA, the CDR3 is TGTGCCAGCAGAAGGACAGGGGGCAATCAGCCCCAGCATTTT. As protein: CASRRTGGNQPQHF.

The genes are TRBV6-6 and TRBJ2-3; 10 bases line up with TRBD2. The J segment lost 2 bases and the V segment lost 5 bases, leaving 7 bases of the junction unmatched. This CDR3 comprises 16 residues. CDR1 is MNHNY and CDR2 is SVGAGI in the germline V gene (reference sequence). The DNA for the CDR3 is TGTGCCAGCAGTCTAAACAGCGGGGGGGCCACAGATACGCAGTATTTT. Its translation is CASSLNSGGATDTQYF.

The rearrangement joins TRBV19 to TRBJ2-1; 8 bases fit TRBD2. The V and J ends lost 4 bases and 10 bases, in that order; junction bases with no gene match: 6. The CDR3 runs to 13 residues. The germline V gene has CDR1 LNHDA and CDR2 SQIVND (reference sequence). CDR3 in amino acids: CASSRAGVVEQFF. The CDR3 DNA follows: TGTGCCAGTAGTAGAGCGGGGGTAGTGGAGCAGTTCTTC.